The 32 T cell receptor beta chains reported below all come from one sample, sequenced in a study of blood T cell repertoires in COVID-19. Measured with immunoSEQ multiplex PCR; TCRdb has only the in-frame clones, and not every one. The sample lists nearly 100,000 clones, approximately 84% occurring once. The sequenced sample consisted of peripheral blood. The receptors derive from a man between 70 and 80 years old with acute or convalescent COVID-19.

In nucleotides, the CDR3 is TGTGCCAGCAGCTTAAGGCCCGACAGCGGGGAGCTGTTTTTT. Translating gives CASSLRPDSGELFF. The chain carries TRBV7-3 and TRBJ2-2; perhaps TRBD1 as D (5 bases). Per germline, CDR1 SGHTA and CDR2 FQGTGA. V lost 1 base to trimming and J lost 7 bases, with 10 bases between them. This CDR3 is 14 amino acids long.

This rearrangement joins TRBV7-8 to TRBJ2-7; maybe TRBD2 (5 bases). The germline V and J ends were trimmed by 3 bases and 3 bases, with 12 bases remaining between them. Germline V gene data show CDR1 as SGHVS and CDR2 as FQNEAQ. This CDR3 spans 14 amino acids. The chain's CDR3 is CASSFSGTLYEQYF. Written as DNA, the CDR3 is TGTGCCAGCAGCTTCAGCGGAACACTCTACGAGCAGTACTTC.

The V gene is TRBV7-8, the J gene TRBJ2-1; perhaps TRBD2 as D (6 bases). CDR1 is SGHVS and CDR2 is FQNEAQ in the germline V gene. The CDR3 has 15 residues. The V gene lost 0 bases and the J gene lost 0 bases, with 6 bases spanning the gap. CDR3 sequence reads: CASSLAGSSYNEQFF. In DNA, the CDR3 is TGTGCCAGCAGCTTAGCCGGGAGCTCCTACAATGAGCAGTTCTTC.

The chain joins TRBV6-5 to TRBJ2-1; perhaps TRBD2 as D (5 bases). The V gene's germline CDR1 is MNHEY and CDR2 SVGAGI. V was clipped by 8 bases and J by 0 bases, with 11 bases between them. The CDR3 contains 14 residues. CDR3 nucleotides: TGTGCCAGCGGAAGAGGGCCCTCCTACAATGAGCAGTTCTTC. As protein: CASGRGPSYNEQFF.

This chain connects TRBV5-4 to TRBJ2-5, with a possible D match to TRBD1 (6 bases). The CDR3 totals 13 residues. CDR1 and CDR2 from the germline V gene are SGHNT and YYREEE (reference sequence). The V end was cut by 3 bases, the J end by 9 bases, with 15 bases between. The CDR3 protein is CASSSQGRKAQYF. CDR3 nucleotide sequence: TGTGCCAGCAGCTCACAGGGCAGGAAGGCCCAGTACTTC.

The J gene is TRBJ2-1, the V gene TRBV5-6; 7 bases are a match to TRBD1. V was pared by 4 bases and J by 0 bases, with 7 bases of the junction left unmatched. The CDR3 contains 16 residues. Germline V lookup: CDR1 SGHDT, CDR2 YYEEEE. The CDR3 DNA reads TGTGCCAGCAGCCCGACAGGGATAAGCTCCTACAATGAGCAGTTCTTC. Its protein product is CASSPTGISSYNEQFF.

The chain is built from TRBV19 and TRBJ2-2, with 10 bases that match TRBD1. Looked up from germline, CDR1 is LNHDA and CDR2 is SQIVND (reference sequence). The CDR3 covers 15 residues. V lost 5 bases to trimming and J lost 7 bases; unmatched junction nucleotides: 7. The CDR3 loop is CASSPRQGAIGELFF. CDR3 DNA: TGTGCCAGTAGTCCGAGACAGGGGGCGATCGGGGAGCTGTTTTTT.

The J gene is TRBJ1-2, the V gene TRBV18; TRBD1 aligns across 9 bases. This CDR3 has 15 amino acids. Germline V gene data show CDR1 as KGHSH and CDR2 as LQKENI. J was trimmed by 4 bases and V by 5 bases; bases with no gene match: 8. CDR3 sequence: CASSTGQGSPYGYTF. As DNA, the CDR3 is TGTGCCAGCTCAACGGGACAGGGTTCTCCCTATGGCTACACCTTC.

V usage is TRBV6-5 and J usage is TRBJ2-7, with TRBD2 matching 8 bases. Trimming took 5 bases from V and 0 from J; bases not matched to a gene: 3. Germline V lookup: CDR1 MNHEY, CDR2 SVGAGI. This CDR3 has 14 amino acids. CDR3 bases: TGTGCCAGCAGTCGGGGGGGGGACTCCTACGAGCAGTACTTC. This codes for CASSRGGDSYEQYF.

V usage is TRBV7-9 and J usage is TRBJ2-3; D not certain. The length of the CDR3 is 15 residues. Germline V gene data show CDR1 as SEHNR and CDR2 as FQNEAQ (reference sequence). V dropped 3 bases and J dropped 2 bases, with 12 bases sitting between them. The chain's CDR3 is CASSFSRSSTDTQYF. The CDR3 coding sequence is TGTGCCAGCAGCTTCTCGCGGTCCTCCACAGATACGCAGTATTTT.

The chain links TRBV5-1 to TRBJ2-7; 10 nucleotides match TRBD1. J gave up 6 bases and V 0 bases, and 0 bases lay outside the gene matches. The CDR3 is made up of 13 amino acids. In germline, CDR1 is SGHRS, CDR2 YFSETQ. CDR3 nucleotide sequence: TGCGCCAGCAGCTTGGGGACAGGGGGCGAGCAGTACTTC. This encodes CASSLGTGGEQYF.

This chain connects TRBV6-5 to TRBJ1-1, with D possibly TRBD1 on 5 matching bases. V was pared by 0 bases and J by 7 bases, with 12 bases between. CDR1 is MNHEY, CDR2 SVGAGI, per germline. The length of the CDR3 is 14 residues. The CDR3 loop is CASSYSFRVDEAFF. Written as DNA, the CDR3 is TGTGCCAGCAGTTACTCATTCAGGGTAGATGAAGCTTTCTTT.

The chain links TRBV3-1 (or the pseudogene TRBV3-2) to TRBJ2-3; 9 bases line up with TRBD2. The CDR3 consists of 18 residues. Germline values: CDR1 LGHDT, CDR2 YNNKEL (reference sequence). The V gene end was trimmed by 3 bases and the J gene end by 1 base; junction bases not matched to a gene: 11. CDR3 residues: CASSQSSGSWVGTDTQYF. DNA for the CDR3: TGTGCCAGCAGCCAGAGTAGCGGGAGTTGGGTCGGCACAGATACGCAGTATTTT.

In this sample, this clone turned up once. V gene TRBV27 combines with J gene TRBJ1-4; 8 bases are shared with TRBD1. Per the germline V gene, CDR1 is MNHEY and CDR2 is SMNVEV (reference sequence). Trimming cost V 3 bases and J 7 bases; bases outside gene matches: 10. The CDR3 extends over 16 amino acids. The DNA of the CDR3 is TGTGCCAGCAGTTTTACCCCCGGGACAGGAGGTGAAAAACTGTTTTTT. Amino acid sequence: CASSFTPGTGGEKLFF.

CDR3 sequence: CASSDRSVDTQYF. CDR3 in DNA: TGTGCCAGCAGTGACAGATCAGTCGATACGCAGTATTTT. This chain links TRBV12-3 or TRBV12-4 with TRBJ2-3; TRBD1 might be the D (5 bases). V lost 5 bases and J 6 bases, leaving 12 bases between the germline ends. This CDR3 region has 13 residues.

The chain uses TRBV28 and TRBJ1-4, with 7 nucleotides matching TRBD1. The CDR3 loop spans 15 amino acids. The germline V gene has CDR1 MDHEN and CDR2 SYDVKM. The V gene end was trimmed by 4 bases and the J gene end by 4 bases; junction bases not matched to a gene: 6. The CDR3 bases are TGTGCCAGCAGTTCCGGACAGGACGATAATGAAAAACTGTTTTTT. It yields the protein CASSSGQDDNEKLFF.

The chain employs TRBV4-1 and TRBJ1-2, with 7 bases fitting TRBD1. This CDR3 region has 15 residues. Trimming at V came to 1 base and at J to 4 bases, leaving 6 bases not matched to a gene. Germline values: CDR1 MGHRA, CDR2 YSYEKL. CDR3: CASSQARQGPYGYTF. As DNA, the CDR3 is TGCGCCAGCAGCCAAGCCCGACAGGGACCCTATGGCTACACCTTC.

The chain links TRBV5-4 to TRBJ1-1; 10 bases are a match to TRBD1. The ends lost 4 bases at V and 1 base at J; junction bases unmatched: 4. The CDR3 length is 15 residues. Germline V gene sequence: CDR1 SGHNT, CDR2 YYREEE (reference sequence). The DNA for the CDR3 is TGTGCCAGCAGCCCCAGACAGGGGGCGAACACTGAAGCTTTCTTT. Amino acids: CASSPRQGANTEAFF.

This chain links TRBV5-1 with TRBJ2-7, with 14 bases matching TRBD2. Looked up from germline, CDR1 is SGHRS and CDR2 is YFSETQ. V was clipped by 4 bases and J by 6 bases; unmatched bases: 3. The CDR3 has 14 amino acids. The CDR3: CASSPGLAGAEQYF. The CDR3 DNA sequence: TGCGCCAGCAGCCCGGGACTAGCGGGAGCCGAGCAGTACTTC.

J is TRBJ1-5 and V is TRBV6-5, with D possibly being TRBD1 (5 bases). The ends were cut back, 5 bases at V and 6 bases at J, with 11 bases in the middle. CDR3 length: 13 residues. Germline CDR1 reads MNHEY; CDR2 reads SVGAGI. The CDR3 DNA reads TGTGCCAGCAGTCCACGGGGGGGTCAGCCCCAGCATTTT. Translating gives CASSPRGGQPQHF.

This clone was observed a few times. V is TRBV6-6 and J is TRBJ2-1; 11 bases are a match to TRBD1. V trimming: 6 bases; J trimming: 4 bases; junction bases outside the gene matches: 8. Germline assignment: CDR1 MNHNY and CDR2 SVGAGI (reference sequence). The CDR3 loop spans 16 amino acids. CDR3 in amino acids: CASRPGQGVTYNEQFF. The CDR3 nucleotides are TGTGCCAGCAGGCCGGGACAGGGGGTTACGTACAATGAGCAGTTCTTC.

The chain carries TRBV18 and TRBJ1-6; D not resolved. This CDR3 region has 13 residues. Deletions cut 6 bases from V and 10 bases from J, with 13 bases between. Germline-derived CDR1 and CDR2 are KGHSH and LQKENI. The CDR3 protein is CASSTGFGSPLHF. DNA of the CDR3: TGTGCCAGCTCGACGGGGTTTGGGTCACCCCTCCACTTT.

This clone showed up just once. This rearrangement joins TRBV28 to TRBJ2-1; a possible D gene is TRBD1 (6 bases). Germline V CDR1 and CDR2: MDHEN, SYDVKM. Deletions cut 6 bases from V and 4 bases from J, with 19 bases between. The CDR3 consists of 16 residues. The CDR3 DNA sequence: TGTGCCAGCAGCAGGGGACGGTGGGGTACATACAATGAGCAGTTCTTC. Its translation: CASSRGRWGTYNEQFF.

To note about this clone: A junction boundary mismatches the germline segment, possibly from a read error. J is TRBJ2-2 and V is TRBV28, with TRBD2 matching 9 bases. The CDR3 extends over 14 amino acids. Germline CDR1 and CDR2: MDHEN and SYDVKM. The CDR3 DNA reads as TGTGCGGGCGGGGGGGCTGCGAAAACCGGGGAGCTGTTTTTT. Protein sequence: CAGGGAAKTGELFF.

The rearrangement links TRBV25-1 to TRBJ2-2; the D gene is possibly TRBD2 (5 bases). The V and J ends lost 0 bases and 1 base respectively, with 9 bases between them. Germline CDR1 and CDR2: MGHDK and SYGVNS. This CDR3 has 16 amino acids. DNA for the CDR3: TGTGCCAGCAGTGAATATGGAGGTGGGAACACCGGGGAGCTGTTTTTT. This encodes CASSEYGGGNTGELFF.

This clone occurred a few times. CDR3 loop: CASSPQGRDFYNEQFF. The DNA for the CDR3 is TGTGCCAGCTCACCACAGGGGAGGGATTTTTACAATGAGCAGTTCTTC. J is TRBJ2-1 and V is TRBV18, with 7 bases aligning to TRBD2. CDR1 is KGHSH and CDR2 is LQKENI in the germline V gene. Unmatched junction bases numbered 7, after V lost 1 base and J lost 4 bases. CDR3 size: 16 residues.

The chain combines TRBV6-6 with TRBJ2-5, with TRBD2 identical over 14 bases. This CDR3 comprises 14 residues. Trimming removed 9 bases from V and 5 bases from J; junction bases left unmatched: 5. CDR1 and CDR2 from the germline V gene are MNHNY and SVGAGI (reference sequence). The CDR3 protein is CASRLAGGRETQYF. The CDR3 nucleotides are TGTGCCAGTCGACTAGCGGGGGGGCGGGAGACCCAGTACTTC.

The rearrangement links TRBV7-3 to TRBJ2-3; D gene uncertain. The length of the CDR3 is 13 residues. The V and J ends lost 0 bases and 4 bases respectively, with 5 bases between them. The germline V gene has CDR1 SGHTA and CDR2 FQGTGA. CDR3 nucleotide sequence: TGTGCCAGCAGCTTAACCACAGCAGATACGCAGTATTTT. This sequence encodes CASSLTTADTQYF.

The chain joins TRBV29-1 to TRBJ2-7, with D unclear. Trimming took 5 bases from V and 0 from J, leaving 8 bases between them. The CDR3 sequence is 12 residues long. The V gene's germline CDR1 is SQVTM and CDR2 ANQGSEA. The DNA of the CDR3 is TGCAGCGTTCGGTGGAGCTCCTACGAGCAGTACTTC. It specifies CSVRWSSYEQYF.

This chain joins TRBV10-3 and TRBJ1-1, with 7 bases fitting TRBD1. V was pared by 3 bases and J by 2 bases, with 6 bases of the junction left unmatched. Looked up from germline, CDR1 is ENHRY and CDR2 is SYGVKD. This CDR3 has 15 amino acids. The CDR3 DNA sequence: TGTGCCATCAGTGAAGCCGGGACAGTAAACACTGAAGCTTTCTTT. This codes for CAISEAGTVNTEAFF.

This clone has just a few counts. V gene TRBV30 combines with J gene TRBJ2-3; D not resolved. This CDR3 has 12 amino acids. Germline assignment: CDR1 GTSNPN and CDR2 SVGIG (reference sequence). With 4 bases removed from V and 6 bases from J, the gap between germline ends came to 11 bases. CDR3 coding DNA: TGTGCCTGGATCCTAACCGCCGATACGCAGTATTTT. This gives the protein CAWILTADTQYF.

The V call is TRBV30, the J call TRBJ1-5; TRBD1 agrees at 8 bases. Unmatched junction bases numbered 3, after V lost 1 base and J lost 1 base. Germline lookup yields CDR1 GTSNPN and CDR2 SVGIG (reference sequence). The CDR3 consists of 15 residues. The CDR3 loop reads CAWSDQGASNQPQHF. The CDR3 DNA reads TGTGCCTGGAGTGATCAGGGGGCAAGCAATCAGCCCCAGCATTTT.